This T cell receptor (beta chain) was documented in a study of identical twins. This clonotype was counted a few times. One entry per CDR3 protein results from TCRdb running MiXCR on the 5' RACE reads. The repertoire holds some 1,600,000 distinct CDR3 sequences, with about 30% as singletons. The specimen was cord blood. The clonotype was recovered from a newborn girl in good health.

CDR3 bases: TGCAGTGCTAGTGAGACAGTGTGGGAGCAGTTCTTC. Translating it yields CSASETVWEQFF. This chain joins TRBV20-1 and TRBJ2-1, with D possibly matching TRBD1 (5 bases). The germline gives CDR1 DFQATT, CDR2 SNEGSKA (reference sequence). Between the trimmed V and J ends, which lost 3 bases and 10 bases, there was a span of 13 bases. The CDR3 is made up of 12 amino acids.